This paragraph covers one TCR beta chain sequence. Its specific antigen is unknown. There are no base qualities to consult, and no much larger clone falls within one base. Starting 14 to 28 days after the autologous transplant, patients began checkpoint therapy, which included ipilimumab at 1 mg/kg intravenously on day 1 of selected weeks. Nivolumab was administered at 3 mg/kg intravenously on day 1 of weeks 1, 4, 7, 10, and every two weeks through week 26. This was a Phase Ib clinical trial that tested ipilimumab plus nivolumab, given as combined checkpoint inhibition, for consolidation following autologous stem cell transplantation. The data belong to a study of ipilimumab plus nivolumab after autologous stem cell transplantation (dated by TCRdb to the early 2020s). In the study overall: Trial patients received a median of roughly 5 ipilimumab doses and about 8 nivolumab doses. The DLBCL cohort included primary refractory and relapsed disease, with 18-month progression-free survival of about 86% and 27% respectively. Patients in the trial were undergoing autologous transplant and had high-risk diffuse large B cell lymphoma, mature T cell lymphoma, or multiple myeloma. About 33 patients made up the trial's intent-to-treat population.

Libraries were prepared through the immunoSEQ multiplex PCR assay. Held by TCRdb, this immuneACCESS table contains in-frame sequences only and omits some clones. Under half of the omission traces to an unresolved V gene where checked; the cause of the rest is unknown. Present in this sample are 10,000 to 15,000 clones, approximately 69% of which were seen just once. The ten top clones hold about 28% of the sample. The research as a whole found: Combined checkpoint inhibition appeared tolerable as post-transplant consolidation, according to the authors' conclusion. The authors stated that profiles of the T cell receptor repertoire, regulatory T cell phenotype and gut microbiota provided a biologic rationale for studying this approach further.

Based on the germline V gene (reference sequence), the CDR1 and CDR2 sequences are GTSNPN and SVGIG. The CDR3 has 17 amino acids, counting the end cysteine and phenylalanine. The read is trimmed to its CDR3 DNA, 51 bases read in frame from base 1. Trimming costs V 6 bases and J 9 bases, and their ends lie 30 bases apart. This clonotype originated in a male donor with diffuse large B-cell lymphoma. Recombination linked TRBV30 to TRBJ2-1, with the D gene call left open. The sample here was PBMCs, taken in a trial of ipilimumab plus nivolumab as post-transplant consolidation. The sequence in DNA is TGTGCCTGCGAGCTTTTCCTCCGCCCCGGCATAGGAATTGAGCAGTTCTTC. This translates into CACELFLRPGIGIEQFF.